A selection of T cell receptor beta chains follows, all from one sample in a study of blood T cell repertoires in COVID-19. Here immunoSEQ multiplex PCR was the method, and the copy in TCRdb shows in-frame clones only, minus some. Altogether tens of thousands of clones are present, around nine tenths being singletons, with the ten largest covering approximately 4.5%. Input material: peripheral blood. All receptors come from a man in his sixties with COVID-19, enrolled during active disease. Both conserved end residues are part of each CDR3. Each record gives: J gene, V gene, CDR3 length, clone size, D gene, CDR3 DNA, CDR3 protein. The D gene is left open where the match is weak. Clone size is given for some rows only: seen once, a few or many times, or a class if the clone is expanded.

>TRBJ2-7|TRBV19|14|.|TRBD2
TGTGCCAGTACCGGGGGAGGGAGTAATAGCGTTCAGTACTTC
CASTGGGSNSVQYF
>TRBJ1-1|TRBV5-1|14|.|TRBD1
TGCGCCAGCAGCGTCGGACAGGGGGCGACTGAAGCTTTCTTT
CASSVGQGATEAFF
>TRBJ1-5|TRBV6-1|15|.|.
TGTGCCAGCAGTGAGAACCCGGGGTTCGATCAGCCCCAGCATTTT
CASSENPGFDQPQHF
>TRBJ2-1|TRBV7-2|16|.|TRBD2
TGTGCCAGCAGCTATTCCGGGACTAGCGGGATCAATGAGCAGTTCTTC
CASSYSGTSGINEQFF
>TRBJ2-1|TRBV3-1/TRBV3-2|15|once|TRBD1
TGTGCCAGCAGCCAAGATGGGGCCGGGACAGGGGAGTTGTTCTTC
CASSQDGAGTGELFF
>TRBJ2-7|TRBV18|12|.|TRBD1
TGTGCCAGCTCCGGACAGGGCTACGAGCAGTACTTC
CASSGQGYEQYF
>TRBJ2-7|TRBV5-1|14|.|TRBD1
TGCGCCAGCAGCTACGGGACAGGAGGCTACGAGCAGTACTTC
CASSYGTGGYEQYF
>TRBJ2-2|TRBV28|15|.|TRBD2
TGTGCCAGCAGTGTACGGCGGGAGGGGTCCGGGGAGCTGTTTTTT
CASSVRREGSGELFF
>TRBJ1-1|TRBV11-2|17|.|.
TGTGCCAGCAGCCCTAGGGGTCCGGTGGGCACCCACACTGAAGCTTTCTTT
CASSPRGPVGTHTEAFF
>TRBJ2-5|TRBV19|14|.|TRBD1
TGTGCCAGTAGTAAGGACAGGGGACAAGAGACCCAGTACTTC
CASSKDRGQETQYF
>TRBJ1-1|TRBV9|17|.|TRBD1
TGTGCCAGCAGCGATGTTCGGACAGGGGGCGGCGGCACTGAAGCTTTCTTT
CASSDVRTGGGGTEAFF
>TRBJ2-5|TRBV20-1|11|.|.
TGCAGTGCCCAGGTTGGGGAGACCCAGTACTTC
CSAQVGETQYF
>TRBJ1-1|TRBV18|14|.|.
TGTGCCAGCTCACCGAAGACAGTTAACACTGAAGCTTTCTTT
CASSPKTVNTEAFF
>TRBJ2-3|TRBV10-3|17|.|.
TGTGCCATCAGTGACCAGCTGGGGCGAGCTAGCACAGATACGCAGTATTTT
CAISDQLGRASTDTQYF
>TRBJ1-2|TRBV20-1|11|.|TRBD1
TGCGGAAGAGACAGGGGGGGTGGCTACACCTTC
CGRDRGGGYTF
>TRBJ1-4|TRBV30|13|.|TRBD1
TGTGCCTCAAGCCAGGGGGTCGTTGAAAAACTGTTTTTT
CASSQGVVEKLFF
>TRBJ1-4|TRBV28|13|.|.
TGTGCCAGCAGCGACAGGTATAATGAAAAACTGTTTTTT
CASSDRYNEKLFF
>TRBJ2-6|TRBV13|17|few|.
TGTGCCAGCAGCTTATACGACAGAAACTCTGGGGCCAACGTCCTGACTTTC
CASSLYDRNSGANVLTF
>TRBJ1-2|TRBV13|14|.|TRBD1
TGTGCCAGCAGATTACAGGGGACGTCGAGTGGCTACACCTTC
CASRLQGTSSGYTF
>TRBJ2-7|TRBV15|16|.|TRBD1
TGTGCCACCAGCAGAGCGAAGACAGGGGGCTCCTACGAGCAGTACTTC
CATSRAKTGGSYEQYF
>TRBJ2-5|TRBV19|14|.|TRBD2
TGTGCCAGTAGTATTAGCCCGGGAGGGCGGACCCAGTACTTC
CASSISPGGRTQYF
>TRBJ2-2|TRBV24-1|16|.|.
TGTGCCACCAGTGATTTGTCCAGGGGGGAAACCGGGGAGCTGTTTTTT
CATSDLSRGETGELFF
>TRBJ2-5|TRBV19|15|.|.
TGTGCCAGTACCGAGACGGCGACAGCTCAAGAGACCCAGTACTTC
CASTETATAQETQYF
>TRBJ2-3|TRBV28|15|.|TRBD1
TGTGCCAGCAGTTCGACAGGGTCGAGCACAGATACGCAGTATTTT
CASSSTGSSTDTQYF
>TRBJ2-5|TRBV5-1|15|.|.
TGCGCCAGCAGCTTGGCCTCCGGGAGTCGAGAGACCCAGTACTTC
CASSLASGSRETQYF
>TRBJ1-1|TRBV3-1/TRBV3-2|13|.|.
TGTGCCAGCAGCCAAAGGGGCCCCGGCGAAGCTTTCTTT
CASSQRGPGEAFF
>TRBJ1-1|TRBV6-5|14|.|.
TGTGCCAGCAGTAGGGGTGGCGAGGACACTGAAGCTTTCTTT
CASSRGGEDTEAFF
>TRBJ2-2|TRBV19|16|.|TRBD1
TGTGCCAGCCGGACAGGGGGCGGGTTTACGACCGGGGAGCTGTTTTTT
CASRTGGGFTTGELFF
>TRBJ1-1|TRBV28|16|.|.
TGTGCCAGCAGTTTATCCGTGGGTGGGGCGAGCACTGAAGCTTTCTTT
CASSLSVGGASTEAFF
>TRBJ1-2|TRBV28|16|.|.
TGTGCCAGCAGTTTATCGGGCGTAGGCCAGGGTATTGGCTACACCTTC
CASSLSGVGQGIGYTF
>TRBJ2-3|TRBV7-9|14|once|.
TGTGCCAGCAGCCGAAATCCGGGGTCAGATACGCAGTATTTT
CASSRNPGSDTQYF
>TRBJ1-4|TRBV9|15|.|.
TGTGCCAGCAATTCTGGGGGGAACTCTAATGAAAAACTGTTTTTT
CASNSGGNSNEKLFF
>TRBJ1-2|TRBV5-4|13|.|TRBD1
TGTGCCAGCACTATAGACAGGGCGTATGGCTACACCTTC
CASTIDRAYGYTF
>TRBJ1-1|TRBV5-4|17|.|TRBD1
TGTGCCAGCAGCTCCGGACAGGGTGGGTATTTGGGAACTGAAGCTTTCTTT
CASSSGQGGYLGTEAFF
>TRBJ1-3|TRBV7-9|13|once|.
TGTGCCAGCAGCTTAGGAGAGGTTGACACCATATATTTT
CASSLGEVDTIYF
>TRBJ1-1|TRBV7-9|14|.|TRBD1
TGTGCCAGCAGCTCCGGGACAGCCAACACTGAAGCTTTCTTT
CASSSGTANTEAFF
>TRBJ2-5|TRBV6-1|15|.|.
TGTGCCAGCAGTGAAGTTGGGGCAGTCAGGGGGACCCAGTACTTC
CASSEVGAVRGTQYF
>TRBJ2-1|TRBV7-7|15|once|TRBD2
TGTGCCAGCAGCCCTCTAGCGGGAGGGAACAATGAGCAGTTCTTC
CASSPLAGGNNEQFF
>TRBJ2-1|TRBV2|13|once|.
TGTGCCAGCAGTGGACTTATAGGGGATGAGCAGTTCTTC
CASSGLIGDEQFF
>TRBJ1-3|TRBV29-1|14|.|TRBD1
TGCAGCGTTGAGACAGGGGAGAGGGGAAACACCATATATTTT
CSVETGERGNTIYF
>TRBJ1-5|TRBV4-2|13|once|TRBD1
TGTGCCAGCGGGACAGGGGGCAACCAGCCCCAGCATTTT
CASGTGGNQPQHF
>TRBJ2-7|TRBV5-6|18|.|TRBD2
TGTGCCAGCAGCCCTTTCGTCCCGGGGGTAGCGGGGGCCTACGAGCAGTACTTC
CASSPFVPGVAGAYEQYF
>TRBJ2-3|TRBV18|14|.|TRBD1
TGTGCCAGCTCACCAGGGACAGACACAGATACGCAGTATTTT
CASSPGTDTDTQYF
>TRBJ2-7|TRBV5-1|15|once|TRBD1
TGCGCCAGCAGCTTGGAAACAGGGGGGAGATACGAGCAGTACTTC
CASSLETGGRYEQYF
>TRBJ1-2|TRBV4-2|17|large|.
TGTGCCAGCAGCCAAGAGGCATCCCCTCCTGCTAACTATGGCTACACCTTC
CASSQEASPPANYGYTF
>TRBJ1-1|TRBV7-9|15|.|TRBD1
TGTGCCAGCAGCCCCACAGGGGGCCCGAACACTGAAGCTTTCTTT
CASSPTGGPNTEAFF
>TRBJ2-7|TRBV7-9|17|.|TRBD2
TGTGCCAGCAGCTTTGGAAAAGGACTAGCGGGAGCCTACGAGCAGTACTTC
CASSFGKGLAGAYEQYF
>TRBJ1-6|TRBV28|13|.|TRBD1
TGTGCCACCCGACAGGGAAACGATTCACCCCTCCACTTT
CATRQGNDSPLHF
>TRBJ1-4|TRBV28|15|.|TRBD1
TGTGCCAGCAGTATCCGGGACAGCTCCCGAGTGGGACTGTTTTTT
CASSIRDSSRVGLFF
>TRBJ2-1|TRBV9|15|.|TRBD2
TGTGCCAGCAGCGAGGCTAGCGGGAGCTACAATGAGCAGTTCTTC
CASSEASGSYNEQFF
>TRBJ1-1|TRBV12-3/TRBV12-4|13|.|.
TGTGCCAGCACCAAAGGGGTGAACACTGAAGCTTTCTTT
CASTKGVNTEAFF
>TRBJ2-5|TRBV27|14|.|.
TGTGCCAGCAGTTTCTCCACAGGGACAGAGACCCAGTACTTC
CASSFSTGTETQYF
>TRBJ1-3|TRBV14|15|.|.
TGTGCCAGCAGCCCACTGGCGGGCTCTGGAAACACCATATATTTT
CASSPLAGSGNTIYF
>TRBJ2-3|TRBV24-1|16|.|.
TGTGCCACCAGTGATTTTGTTGCGGGCAGCACAGATACGCAGTATTTT
CATSDFVAGSTDTQYF
>TRBJ2-1|TRBV5-1|16|once|TRBD2
TGCGCCAGCAGCCTCACGACTAGCGGGACGGGTGATGAGCAGTTCTTC
CASSLTTSGTGDEQFF